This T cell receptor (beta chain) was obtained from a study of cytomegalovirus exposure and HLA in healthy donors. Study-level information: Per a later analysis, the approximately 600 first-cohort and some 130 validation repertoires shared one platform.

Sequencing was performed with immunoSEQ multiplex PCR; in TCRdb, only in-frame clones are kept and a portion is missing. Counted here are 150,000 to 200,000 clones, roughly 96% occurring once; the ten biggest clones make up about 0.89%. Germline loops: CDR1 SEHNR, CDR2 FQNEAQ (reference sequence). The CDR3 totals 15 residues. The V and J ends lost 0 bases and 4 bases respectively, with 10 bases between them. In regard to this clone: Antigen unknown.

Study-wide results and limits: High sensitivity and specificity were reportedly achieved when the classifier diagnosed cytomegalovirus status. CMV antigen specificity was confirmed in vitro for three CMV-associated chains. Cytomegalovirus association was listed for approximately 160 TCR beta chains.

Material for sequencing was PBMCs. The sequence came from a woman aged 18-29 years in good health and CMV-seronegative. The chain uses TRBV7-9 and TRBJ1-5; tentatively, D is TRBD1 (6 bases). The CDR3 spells CASSLAAGANQPQHF. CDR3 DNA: TGTGCCAGCAGCTTAGCTGCAGGGGCAAATCAGCCCCAGCATTTT.